These T cell receptor beta chains were read from a single sample in a study of cytomegalovirus exposure and HLA in healthy donors. This table comes from immunoSEQ multiplex PCR, and its TCRdb copy is limited to in-frame clones, with some not included. This sample has 150,000 or so clones, with around 73% found just once. Sequencing was performed on PBMCs. These receptors were taken from a female donor in good health and CMV-seronegative. Both conserved end residues are part of each CDR3. A D gene is named only where the DNA matches it firmly. Part of the rows lack a size; the others show once, few, many or a class for expanded clones.

clone_size	v_call	j_call	d_call	cdr3_aa	cdr3_nt
few	TRBV5-1	TRBJ2-4	TRBD2	CASSPVSAGGDIQYF	TGCGCCAGCAGCCCCGTGTCAGCGGGAGGAGACATTCAGTACTTC
-	TRBV11-2	TRBJ2-7	TRBD1	CASSLGTGYEQYF	TGTGCCAGCAGCTTAGGGACAGGGTACGAGCAGTACTTC
-	TRBV27	TRBJ2-5	-	CASSHRGRTQYF	TGTGCCAGCAGCCATCGCGGAAGGACCCAGTACTTC
-	TRBV19	TRBJ2-1	TRBD1	CASSIHGTGGGEQFF	TGTGCCAGTAGTATACACGGGACAGGGGGGGGTGAGCAGTTCTTC
-	TRBV6-5	TRBJ2-7	TRBD1	CASSYSGTGSYEQYF	TGTGCCAGCAGTTATTCCGGGACAGGGTCCTACGAGCAGTACTTC
-	TRBV30	TRBJ1-6	-	CAWSPPTAYSSSYNSPLHF	TGTGCCTGGAGTCCACCGACAGCGTACTCGAGCTCCTATAATTCACCCCTCCACTTT
-	TRBV11-3	TRBJ2-2	TRBD1	CASSLRGQGDAGELFF	TGTGCCAGCAGCTTAAGGGGACAGGGGGACGCCGGGGAGCTGTTTTTT
-	TRBV28	TRBJ1-2	TRBD1	CASSGFSGTGNTLNYGYTF	TGTGCCAGCAGTGGGTTTTCGGGGACAGGCAATACCCTAAACTATGGCTACACCTTC
-	TRBV30	TRBJ1-1	-	CAWKRDTNTEAFF	TGTGCCTGGAAACGGGACACCAACACTGAAGCTTTCTTT
-	TRBV9	TRBJ2-1	TRBD2	CASSDSGSWGVDNEQFF	TGTGCCAGCAGCGATAGCGGGAGCTGGGGGGTCGACAATGAGCAGTTCTTC
once	TRBV14	TRBJ1-2	-	CASSLYREGYTF	TGTGCCAGCAGCCTTTACAGGGAAGGCTACACCTTC
-	TRBV15	TRBJ2-1	-	CATSRQGKHEQFF	TGTGCCACCAGCAGACAGGGAAAGCATGAGCAGTTCTTC
-	TRBV7-9	TRBJ1-3	-	CASSLTGGSSGNTIYF	TGTGCCAGCAGCCTCACAGGCGGGAGCTCTGGAAACACCATATATTTT
-	TRBV5-5	TRBJ2-1	-	CASSLWGGPSAQGDNEQFF	TGTGCCAGCAGCTTGTGGGGTGGGCCTAGCGCCCAGGGGGATAATGAGCAGTTCTTC
-	TRBV5-6	TRBJ2-4	-	CASSFYQGRAGKNIQYF	TGTGCCAGCAGCTTCTATCAGGGCCGGGCAGGGAAAAACATTCAGTACTTC
-	TRBV7-2	TRBJ2-1	-	CASSLDRYNEQFF	TGTGCCAGCAGCTTAGACAGGTACAATGAGCAGTTCTTC
-	TRBV5-1	TRBJ1-6	TRBD1	CASSSWTGDSPLHF	TGCGCCAGCAGCTCGTGGACAGGGGATTCACCCCTCCACTTT
-	TRBV20-1	TRBJ1-4	-	CSARDLEKLFF	TGCAGTGCTAGAGATCTAGAAAAACTGTTTTTT